Each of the 21 T cell receptor beta chains below was sequenced from the same sample in a study of CD8+CD57+ T cells in acquired aplastic anemia. Patients included in sequencing had previously demonstrated CD8+CD57+ cell expansion by flow cytometry. It was genomic DNA that served as the template for profiling TCR beta VDJ and CDR3. One entry per CDR3 protein, called by TCRdb with MiXCR from the reads. The table shows some 160,000 distinct CDR3 sequences, with about 45% occurring only once. The sample comprised sorted CD4+, CD8+, or CD8+CD57+ T cells (not recorded which) from PBMCs. These receptors were collected from a human donor with aplastic anemia.

This clonotype was counted ten times or more. The chain couples TRBV3-1 to TRBJ1-5; no firm D call. The V end was cut by 0 bases, the J end by 6 bases, with 9 bases between. This CDR3 is built from 14 residues. Germline loops: CDR1 LGHDT, CDR2 YNNKEL (reference sequence). The CDR3 sequence is CASSQDHSSQPQHF. CDR3 bases: TGTGCCAGCAGCCAAGACCATTCCAGTCAGCCCCAGCATTTT.

The V gene is TRBV3-1, the J gene TRBJ2-2; 9 nucleotides align to TRBD2. J was trimmed by 1 base and V by 8 bases; bases with no gene match: 2. CDR1 is LGHDT, CDR2 YNNKEL, per germline (reference sequence). The CDR3 is 14 amino acids. DNA of the CDR3: TGTGCCAGCCGCGGGAGGGGGAACACCGGGGAGCTGTTTTTT. As protein: CASRGRGNTGELFF.

This clonotype has at least ten counts. The junction does not match germline at one end; this may be a read error. The chain is built from TRBV7-2 and TRBJ1-2, with D maybe TRBD1 (6 bases). CDR1 is SGHTA and CDR2 is FQGNSA in the germline V gene. There are 15 residues in the CDR3. The CDR3 DNA reads as TGTGCCAGCAGCCTAGGGGACACAGCTCTAAGGGGCTACGCCTTC. Its protein is CASSLGDTALRGYAF. Drawing the rest from reference TRBV7-2 and TRBJ1-2, the complete variable domain is GAGVSQSPSNKVTEKGKDVELRCDPISGHTALYWYRQSLGQGLEFLIYFQGNSAPDKSGLPSDRFSAERTGGSVSTLTIQRTQQEDSAVYLCASSLGDTALRGYAFGSGTRLTVV.

This chain joins TRBV11-3 and TRBJ2-5; 13 bases are a match to TRBD2. The junction had 7 bases not matched to a gene; V was cut back by 5 bases and J by 1 base. CDR1 SGHNT and CDR2 YENEEA come from the germline V gene. The CDR3 length is 17 residues. Here the CDR3 DNA reads TGTGCCAGCAGCCAAGGACTAGCGGGGGCTACCCAAGAGACCCAGTACTTC. Its protein product is CASSQGLAGATQETQYF.

About this clonotype: A single base separates this from a much larger clone, so it may be a read error. The chain recombines TRBV9 with TRBJ1-2, with 12 bases aligning to TRBD1. The germline V gene has CDR1 SGDLS and CDR2 YYNGEE. The CDR3 is 15 amino acids. V lost 4 bases to trimming and J lost 5 bases; unmatched junction nucleotides: 6. The CDR3 nucleotides are TGTGCCAGCAGCTCGGGACAGGGGGCGCCGTATGGCTACACCTTC. Amino acid sequence: CASSSGQGAPYGYTF.

The chain joins TRBV5-4 to TRBJ1-1; D is unresolved. The CDR3 length is 16 residues. V dropped 3 bases and J dropped 2 bases, with 17 bases sitting between them. The V gene's germline CDR1 is SGHNT and CDR2 YYREEE (reference sequence). The CDR3 is CASSSTNDVLNTEAFF. Here the CDR3 DNA reads TGTGCCAGCAGCTCCACCAATGACGTATTAAACACTGAAGCTTTCTTT.

CDR3 coding DNA: TGTGCCAGCAGCTCACTTCCCGGGACAGGGGGCGCTGGCTACACCTTC. It encodes CASSSLPGTGGAGYTF. The chain recombines TRBV11-2 with TRBJ1-2; 12 nucleotides agree with TRBD1. Germline CDR1 and CDR2: SGHAT and FQNNGV. V was clipped by 4 bases and J by 7 bases; unmatched bases: 10. This CDR3 has 16 amino acids.

This chain links TRBV7-7 with TRBJ2-3; no definite D call. V was clipped by 5 bases and J by 4 bases, with 10 bases between them. The CDR3 runs 13 residues. Germline values: CDR1 SSHAT, CDR2 FNYEAQ (reference sequence). The CDR3 region is CASSPYSADTQYF. In DNA, the CDR3 is TGTGCCAGCAGCCCATACAGCGCAGATACGCAGTATTTT.

This clonotype has at least ten counts. The genes are TRBV7-6 and TRBJ2-2, with D unclear. The CDR3 covers 12 residues. Between the trimmed V and J ends, which lost 0 bases and 7 bases, there was a span of 3 bases. Germline V lookup: CDR1 SGHVS, CDR2 FNYEAQ. CDR3 protein: CASSLAIGELFF. In nucleotides, the CDR3 is TGTGCCAGCAGCTTAGCGATCGGGGAGCTGTTTTTT.

The table lists this clonotype with many counts. The chain links TRBV4-1 to TRBJ1-6; D remains unclear. V gave up 2 bases and J gave up 0 bases, with 14 bases separating them. The CDR3 contains 18 residues. Germline CDR1 MGHRA, CDR2 YSYEKL. This CDR3 reads CASSQKTVLSSYNSPLHF. The CDR3 DNA reads as TGCGCCAGCAGCCAAAAGACCGTCCTGAGCTCCTATAATTCACCCCTCCACTTT.

This clonotype was seen a handful of times. This may come from a read error, since a much larger clone is one base off. The chain employs TRBV20-1 and TRBJ2-1; TRBD2 agrees at 7 bases. Germline V gene lookup returns CDR1 DFQATT and CDR2 SNEGSKA (reference sequence). This CDR3 comprises 16 residues. Here the CDR3 reads CSAREGGAGSYNEQLF. DNA for the CDR3: TGCAGTGCTAGAGAGGGGGGAGCGGGATCCTACAATGAGCAGCTCTTC.

This clonotype was found many times. The genes are TRBV7-9 and TRBJ1-2; 8 bases line up with TRBD1. Per germline, CDR1 SEHNR and CDR2 FQNEAQ (reference sequence). The CDR3 contains 15 residues. V trimming: 2 bases; J trimming: 6 bases; junction bases outside the gene matches: 8. CDR3 region: CASSLWAGGRNGYTF. For the CDR3, the DNA is TGTGCCAGCAGCTTATGGGCAGGGGGCAGAAATGGCTACACCTTC.

The J gene is TRBJ2-7, the V gene TRBV2; D is uncertain. The germline V gene has CDR1 SNHLY and CDR2 FYNNEI. Trimming cost V 3 bases and J 1 base, with 10 bases left between them. This CDR3 has 14 residues. The CDR3 DNA sequence: TGTGCCAGCAGTGACGGGTACGGTTCCTACGAGCAGTACTTC. Translation gives CASSDGYGSYEQYF.

The chain is built from TRBV2 and TRBJ2-7; D ambiguous. The V gene lost 2 bases and the J gene lost 1 base, with 12 bases spanning the gap. Germline lookup yields CDR1 SNHLY and CDR2 FYNNEI. The CDR3 runs to 15 residues. The CDR3 reads CASSETWATSYEQYF. The DNA of the CDR3 is TGTGCCAGCAGTGAAACGTGGGCCACGTCCTACGAGCAGTACTTC. Using reference TRBV2 and TRBJ2-7 for the parts outside the CDR3, the full variable domain is EPEVTQTPSHQVTQMGQEVILRCVPISNHLYFYWYRQILGQKVEFLVSFYNNEISEKSEIFDDQFSVERPDGSNFTLKIRSTKLEDSAMYFCASSETWATSYEQYFGPGTRLTVT.

There are a few counts of this clonotype. A much larger clone is a single base away; this may be a read error. J is TRBJ2-1 and V is TRBV5-1; D possibly corresponds to TRBD2 (5 bases). CDR3 length equals 13 residues. Germline CDR1 SGHRS, CDR2 YFSETQ. This CDR3 reads CASGLGRHNEQFF. CDR3 coding DNA: TGCGCCAGCGGCTTGGGGAGACACAATGAGCAGTTCTTC. Using reference TRBV5-1 and TRBJ2-1 for the parts outside the CDR3, the full variable domain is KAGVTQTPRYLIKTRGQQVTLSCSPISGHRSVSWYQQTPGQGLQFLFEYFSETQRNKGNFPGRFSGRQFSNSRSEMNVSTLELGDSALYLCASGLGRHNEQFFGPGTRLTVL.

The chain employs TRBV19 and TRBJ2-2; 8 nucleotides match TRBD1. V was pared by 4 bases and J by 4 bases, with 2 bases of the junction left unmatched. The V gene's germline CDR1 is LNHDA and CDR2 SQIVND (reference sequence). This CDR3 is built from 14 residues. The CDR3 bases are TGTGCCAGTAGTAGGACAGGGCCCACCGGGGAGCTGTTTTTT. Its translation is CASSRTGPTGELFF.

This clonotype was observed a handful of times. J is TRBJ2-1 and V is TRBV19, with D perhaps being TRBD1 or TRBD2 (5 bases each). Germline assignment: CDR1 LNHDA and CDR2 SQIVND (reference sequence). Trimming removed 5 bases from V and 9 bases from J, with 17 bases in between. CDR3 length: 14 residues. The DNA of the CDR3 is TGTGCCAGTAGTCCAGCTAGAGCGAGGGGTGAGCAGTTCTTC. This sequence encodes CASSPARARGEQFF. Complete variable domain (other parts from reference TRBV19 and TRBJ2-1): DGGITQSPKYLFRKEGQNVTLSCEQNLNHDAMYWYRQDPGQGLRLIYYSQIVNDFQKGDIAEGYSVSREKKESFPLTVTSAQKNPTAFYLCASSPARARGEQFFGPGTRLTVL.

This sequence joins TRBV10-3 and TRBJ1-4, with 7 bases that match TRBD1. The CDR3 extends over 12 amino acids. V lost 8 bases and J lost 3; bases outside the gene matches: 0. Germline assignment: CDR1 ENHRY and CDR2 SYGVKD. The CDR3 loop reads CAIQGANEKLFF. The CDR3 DNA reads TGTGCCATCCAGGGGGCTAATGAAAAACTGTTTTTT.

This clonotype appeared many times. The rearrangement links TRBV6-1 to TRBJ1-5, with 9 bases that match TRBD1. V gave up 6 bases and J gave up 0 bases; unmatched junction bases: 3. Per the germline V gene, CDR1 is MNHNS and CDR2 is SASEGT. The CDR3 totals 15 residues. The CDR3 DNA reads TGTGCCAGCAGCCGACAGGGGGGTAGCAATCAGCCCCAGCATTTT. This translates into CASSRQGGSNQPQHF.

The V and J genes are TRBV7-6 and TRBJ1-2, with unresolved D. Germline V gene lookup returns CDR1 SGHVS and CDR2 FNYEAQ. Trimming shortened V by 5 bases and J by 6 bases, and 13 bases separated the two germline ends. This CDR3 region has 13 residues. The CDR3 nucleotides read TGTGCCAGCAGCCCCGCCAGCAAGAATGGCTACACCTTC. Its translation: CASSPASKNGYTF.

V usage is TRBV19 and J usage is TRBJ2-7; D not certain. The CDR3 runs 17 residues. Trimming left V 3 bases short and J 3 bases short, with 21 bases between. Germline V lookup: CDR1 LNHDA, CDR2 SQIVND (reference sequence). The CDR3 protein is CASSMIGSGSTFYEQYV. The DNA of the CDR3 is TGTGCCAGTAGTATGATTGGGTCAGGATCCACCTTCTACGAGCAGTACGTC.